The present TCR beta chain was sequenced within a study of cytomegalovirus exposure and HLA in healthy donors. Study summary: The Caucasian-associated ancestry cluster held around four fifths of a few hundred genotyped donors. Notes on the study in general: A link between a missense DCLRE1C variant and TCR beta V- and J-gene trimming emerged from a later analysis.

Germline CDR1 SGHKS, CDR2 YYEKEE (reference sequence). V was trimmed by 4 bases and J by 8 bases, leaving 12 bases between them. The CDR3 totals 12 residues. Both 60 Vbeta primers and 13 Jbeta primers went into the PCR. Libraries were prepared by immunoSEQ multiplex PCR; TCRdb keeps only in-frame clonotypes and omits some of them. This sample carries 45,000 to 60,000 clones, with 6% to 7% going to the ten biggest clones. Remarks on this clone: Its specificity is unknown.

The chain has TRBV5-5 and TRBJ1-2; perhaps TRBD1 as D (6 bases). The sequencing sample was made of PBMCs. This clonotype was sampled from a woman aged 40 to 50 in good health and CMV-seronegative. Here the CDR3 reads CASSRTADGYTF. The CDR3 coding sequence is TGTGCCAGCAGCCGGACAGCGGACGGCTACACCTTC. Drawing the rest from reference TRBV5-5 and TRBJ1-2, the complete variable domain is DAGVTQSPTHLIKTRGQQVTLRCSPISGHKSVSWYQQVLGQGPQFIFQYYEKEERGRGNFPDRFSARQFPNYSSELNVNALLLGDSALYLCASSRTADGYTFGSGTRLTVV.